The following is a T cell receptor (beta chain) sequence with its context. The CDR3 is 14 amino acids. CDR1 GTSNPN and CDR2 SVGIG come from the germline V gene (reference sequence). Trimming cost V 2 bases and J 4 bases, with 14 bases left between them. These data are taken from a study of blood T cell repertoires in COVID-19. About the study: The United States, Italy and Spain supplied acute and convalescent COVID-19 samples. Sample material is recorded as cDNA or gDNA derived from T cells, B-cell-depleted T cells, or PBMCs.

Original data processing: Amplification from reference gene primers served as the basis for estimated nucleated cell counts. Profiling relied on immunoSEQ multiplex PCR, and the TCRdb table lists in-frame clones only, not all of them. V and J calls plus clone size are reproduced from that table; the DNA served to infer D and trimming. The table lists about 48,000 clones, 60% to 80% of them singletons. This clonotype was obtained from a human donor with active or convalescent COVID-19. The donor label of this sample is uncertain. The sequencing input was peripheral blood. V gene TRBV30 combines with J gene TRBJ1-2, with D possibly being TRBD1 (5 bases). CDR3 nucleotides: TGTGCCTGGAGTCGGCAAGGGGCCCCCTATGGCTACACCTTC. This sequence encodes CAWSRQGAPYGYTF.